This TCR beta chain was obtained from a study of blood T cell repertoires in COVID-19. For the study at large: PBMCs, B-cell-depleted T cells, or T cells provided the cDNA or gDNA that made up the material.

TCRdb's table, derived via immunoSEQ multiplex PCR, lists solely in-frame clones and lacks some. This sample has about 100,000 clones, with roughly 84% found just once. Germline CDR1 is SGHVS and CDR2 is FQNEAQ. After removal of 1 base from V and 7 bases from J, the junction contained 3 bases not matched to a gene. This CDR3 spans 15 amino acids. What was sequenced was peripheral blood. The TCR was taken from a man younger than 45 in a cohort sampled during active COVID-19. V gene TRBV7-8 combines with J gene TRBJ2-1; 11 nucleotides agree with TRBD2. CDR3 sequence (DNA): TGTGCCAGCAGCTTAGGACTAGCGGGGTTAAATGAGCAGTTCTTC. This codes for CASSLGLAGLNEQFF.